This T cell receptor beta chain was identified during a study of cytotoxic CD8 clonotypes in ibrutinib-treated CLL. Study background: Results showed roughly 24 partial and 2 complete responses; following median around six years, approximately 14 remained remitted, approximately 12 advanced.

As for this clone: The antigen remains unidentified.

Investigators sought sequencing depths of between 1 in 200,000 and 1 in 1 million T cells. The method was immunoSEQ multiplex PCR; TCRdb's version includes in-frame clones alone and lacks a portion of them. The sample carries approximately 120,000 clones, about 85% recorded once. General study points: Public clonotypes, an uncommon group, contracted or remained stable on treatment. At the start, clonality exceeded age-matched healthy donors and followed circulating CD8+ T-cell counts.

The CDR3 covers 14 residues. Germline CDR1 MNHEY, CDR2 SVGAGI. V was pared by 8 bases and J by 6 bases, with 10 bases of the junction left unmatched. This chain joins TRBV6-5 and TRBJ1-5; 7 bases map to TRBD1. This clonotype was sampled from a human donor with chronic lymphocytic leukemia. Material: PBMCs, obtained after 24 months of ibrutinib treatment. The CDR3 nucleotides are TGTGCCAGCGGCGGGGCAGGGGGGGGTCAGCCCCAGCATTTT. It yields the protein CASGGAGGGQPQHF.